The 19 T cell receptor beta chains given below trace back to one sample, sequenced in a study of T cell responses to AZD1222 COVID-19 vaccine. TCRdb keeps only in-frame clones here, not all; method: immunoSEQ multiplex PCR. Counted here are more than 110,000 clones, 88% occurring once; the ten biggest clones make up approximately 2.8%. The sequencing here drew on peripheral blood, taken 28 days after the second AZD1222 dose. The receptors here all came from an adult who received the AZD1222 COVID-19 vaccine.

The V call is TRBV6-5, the J call TRBJ2-2; either TRBD1 or TRBD2 may supply D (5 bases each). The CDR3 runs to 15 residues. Germline-derived CDR1 and CDR2 are MNHEY and SVGAGI. Trimming cost V 7 bases and J 6 bases, with 18 bases left between them. The CDR3 protein is CASTAPGPRPGELFF. In nucleotides, the CDR3 is TGTGCCAGCACTGCTCCGGGACCCCGCCCCGGGGAGCTGTTTTTT.

As to this clone: The same CDR3 is also encoded by other DNA sequences in this sample. CDR3 loop: CASSLDGELFF. The CDR3 nucleotides read TGTGCCAGCAGTTTGGACGGGGAGCTGTTTTTT. The chain employs TRBV28 and TRBJ2-2; no definite D call. With 3 bases removed from V and 7 bases from J, the gap between germline ends came to 3 bases. Germline V lookup: CDR1 MDHEN, CDR2 SYDVKM. There are 11 residues in the CDR3. Full variable domain (remainder filled in from reference TRBV28 and TRBJ2-2): DVKVTQSSRYLVKRTGEKVFLECVQDMDHENMFWYRQDPGLGLRLIYFSYDVKMKEKGDIPEGYSVSREKKERFSLILESASTNQTSMYLCASSLDGELFFGEGSRLTVL.

The chain joins TRBV7-9 to TRBJ1-2; D might be TRBD1 (5 bases). Germline V gene data show CDR1 as SEHNR and CDR2 as FQNEAQ (reference sequence). The CDR3 runs to 16 residues. V gave up 0 bases and J gave up 7 bases, with 18 bases separating them. CDR3 in amino acids: CASSLAGGQGPLGYTF. The CDR3 nucleotides read TGTGCCAGCAGCTTAGCGGGAGGACAAGGTCCCCTTGGCTACACCTTC.

The chain carries TRBV6-1 and TRBJ2-7; D remains ambiguous. V lost 2 bases, J lost 9 bases, and 11 bases lay in between. Per germline, CDR1 MNHNS and CDR2 SASEGT. The length of the CDR3 is 12 residues. The CDR3 protein is CASSEQPRMQYF. In nucleotides, the CDR3 is TGTGCCAGCAGTGAACAGCCTAGGATGCAGTACTTC.

The genes are TRBV28 and TRBJ1-2; a possible D gene is TRBD1 (6 bases). Germline values: CDR1 MDHEN, CDR2 SYDVKM. The CDR3 has 15 residues. V was shortened by 4 bases and J by 5 bases, with 17 bases between the two germline ends. CDR3 protein: CASSSLEGGAYGYTF. The CDR3 region has the DNA TGTGCCAGCAGTTCCCTAGAGGGGGGAGCTTATGGCTACACCTTC.

The chain carries TRBV12-3 or TRBV12-4 and TRBJ1-1; D possibly corresponds to TRBD1 (5 bases). This CDR3 has 12 amino acids. With 6 bases removed from V and 9 bases from J, the gap between germline ends came to 14 bases. DNA for the CDR3: TGTGCCAGCAGCCTGGTGTGGGGGAAAGCTTTCTTT. Translation gives CASSLVWGKAFF.

The chain joins TRBV4-1 to TRBJ2-7, with TRBD1 matching 9 bases. Germline CDR1 is MGHRA and CDR2 is YSYEKL. This CDR3 contains 17 residues. The V segment lost 0 bases and the J segment 0 bases; nucleotides outside the gene matches: 6. For the CDR3, the DNA is TGCGCCAGCAGCCAAGACCAAGGGACAGGGTACTCCTACGAGCAGTACTTC. Its translation is CASSQDQGTGYSYEQYF.

This chain joins TRBV28 and TRBJ2-7; perhaps TRBD1 as D (5 bases). With 6 bases removed from V and 5 bases from J, the gap between germline ends came to 20 bases. CDR1 and CDR2 from the germline V gene are MDHEN and SYDVKM. This CDR3 contains 15 residues. The CDR3 region has the DNA TGTGCCAGCAGGCCCGGGTCAGGGCTTACGAACGAGCAGTACTTC. Its protein product is CASRPGSGLTNEQYF.

Remarks on this clone: Other DNA variants within this sample encode the same CDR3. V is TRBV10-2 and J is TRBJ2-2; 7 nucleotides align to TRBD1. Germline V gene data show CDR1 as WSHSY and CDR2 as SAAADI. This CDR3 has 13 amino acids. The V and J ends lost 9 bases and 4 bases, in that order; junction bases with no gene match: 5. The CDR3: CASRQGGTGELFF. DNA for the CDR3: TGCGCCAGTAGACAGGGTGGCACCGGGGAGCTGTTTTTT.

The chain carries TRBV7-9 and TRBJ1-2; a possible D gene is TRBD1 (5 bases). Trimming removed 5 bases from V and 8 bases from J, with 15 bases in between. Looked up from germline, CDR1 is SEHNR and CDR2 is FQNEAQ (reference sequence). The CDR3 spans 13 residues. The CDR3: CASSVSQSGGYTF. The DNA for the CDR3 is TGTGCCAGCAGCGTTAGCCAGTCAGGGGGCTACACCTTC.

The V call is TRBV11-1, the J call TRBJ2-1; 9 bases match TRBD1. V lost 1 base, J lost 8 bases, and 6 bases stayed unmatched. Germline V gives CDR1 SGHAT, CDR2 FQDESV (reference sequence). The CDR3 totals 15 residues. CDR3 sequence: CASSLDTGGFDEQFF. In DNA form, the CDR3 reads TGTGCCAGCAGCTTAGATACAGGGGGCTTCGATGAGCAGTTCTTC.

The genes are TRBV6-4 and TRBJ2-1; 9 bases agree with TRBD2. The trim removed 3 bases at V and 5 bases at J, leaving 5 bases unmatched. Germline CDR1 is MRHNA and CDR2 is SNTAGT. CDR3 size: 15 residues. The CDR3 protein is CASSESSGGHNEQFF. The CDR3 nucleotides are TGTGCCAGCAGTGAGAGTAGCGGGGGCCACAATGAGCAGTTCTTC.

In this sample, this clone is medium-sized. This chain links TRBV5-6 with TRBJ2-7, with TRBD1 as a possible D gene (5 bases). The V gene lost 3 bases and the J gene lost 2 bases, with 9 bases spanning the gap. Germline V gives CDR1 SGHDT, CDR2 YYEEEE. CDR3 size: 13 residues. The CDR3: CASSSRVPYEQYF. The CDR3 nucleotides are TGTGCCAGCAGCTCCAGGGTGCCCTACGAGCAGTACTTC.

The chain is built from TRBV11-2 and TRBJ1-3; no firm D call. The CDR3 has 13 residues. The V end was cut by 1 base, the J end by 4 bases, with 5 bases between. CDR1 and CDR2 (germline): SGHAT, FQNNGV. The CDR3 nucleotides read TGTGCCAGCAGCTTAGCGGGGGGAAACACCATATATTTT. Translated, it gives CASSLAGGNTIYF.

The chain uses TRBV5-4 and TRBJ1-3; no reliable D call. Germline values: CDR1 SGHNT, CDR2 YYREEE (reference sequence). This CDR3 is built from 15 residues. V was shortened by 1 base and J by 2 bases, with 10 bases between the two germline ends. The CDR3: CASSLSPRPGNTIYF. DNA of the CDR3: TGTGCCAGCAGCTTGTCTCCGCGACCTGGAAACACCATATATTTT.

The V and J genes are TRBV5-6 and TRBJ2-1, with D unresolved. The V gene's germline CDR1 is SGHDT and CDR2 YYEEEE. CDR3 size: 16 residues. V lost 0 bases and J lost 1, with 11 bases in between. In DNA form, the CDR3 reads TGTGCCAGCAGCTTGGGAGGTAAAGGTTCCTACAATGAGCAGTTCTTC. Translated: CASSLGGKGSYNEQFF.

The table lists this clone with a few counts. V usage is TRBV29-1 and J usage is TRBJ2-7, with TRBD2 matching 7 bases. Per germline, CDR1 SQVTM and CDR2 ANQGSEA. There are 17 residues in the CDR3. V gave up 1 base and J gave up 0 bases; unmatched junction bases: 12. The CDR3 DNA sequence: TGCAGCGTTGAAGGGCTAGCGGATGGTGCAATCTCCTACGAGCAGTACTTC. Translating it yields CSVEGLADGAISYEQYF.

The rearrangement joins TRBV7-2 to TRBJ1-3; D not certain. Trimming took off 4 bases at V and 3 bases at J, with 13 bases between the two ends. The germline gives CDR1 SGHTA, CDR2 FQGNSA. The CDR3 extends over 15 amino acids. The CDR3 DNA sequence: TGTGCCAGCAGCTCCGCGAGGGCGCGTGGAAACACCATATATTTT. Its protein product is CASSSARARGNTIYF.

V gene TRBV28 combines with J gene TRBJ1-1, with unresolved D. Trimming stripped 1 base from V and 4 bases from J, with 10 bases between. This CDR3 has 14 amino acids. Germline V gives CDR1 MDHEN, CDR2 SYDVKM. In DNA form, the CDR3 reads TGTGCCAGCAGTTTATCCCCGGGGTTCACTGAAGCTTTCTTT. It is translated as CASSLSPGFTEAFF.